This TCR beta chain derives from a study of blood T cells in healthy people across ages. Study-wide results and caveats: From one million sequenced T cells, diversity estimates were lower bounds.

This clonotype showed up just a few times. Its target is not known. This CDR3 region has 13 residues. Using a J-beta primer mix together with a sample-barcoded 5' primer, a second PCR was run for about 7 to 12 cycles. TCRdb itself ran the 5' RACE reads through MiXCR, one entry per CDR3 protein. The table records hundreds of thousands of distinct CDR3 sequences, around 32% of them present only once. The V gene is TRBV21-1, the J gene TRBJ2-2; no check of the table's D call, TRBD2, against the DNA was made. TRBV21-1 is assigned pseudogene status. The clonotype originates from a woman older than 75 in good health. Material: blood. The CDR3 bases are TGTGCCAGCCCTACTCAGGGCCCCGGGGAGCTGTTTTTT. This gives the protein CASPTQGPGELFF.